Below are 10 T cell receptor beta chains sequenced from a single sample in a study of blood T cell repertoires in COVID-19. This table comes from immunoSEQ multiplex PCR, and its TCRdb copy is limited to in-frame clones, with some not included. The table shows 200,000 or so clones, with about 88% occurring only once. What was sequenced was peripheral blood. The source of these receptors is a man in his 70s with active or convalescent COVID-19.

This chain connects TRBV3-1 (or the pseudogene TRBV3-2) to TRBJ1-4, with unresolved D. Germline-derived CDR1 and CDR2 are LGHDT and YNNKEL (reference sequence). The CDR3 is 16 residues long. The V and J ends lost 0 bases and 8 bases respectively, with 16 bases between them. The CDR3, as DNA: TGTGCCAGCAGCCAAGATCACGGACTGGGTGGGGAAAAACTGTTTTTT. Translated: CASSQDHGLGGEKLFF.

V and J are TRBV28 and TRBJ2-7; 10 nucleotides match TRBD1. With V trimmed by 4 bases and J by 3 bases, 12 bases remained unmatched. The CDR3 is made up of 17 amino acids. The V gene's germline CDR1 is MDHEN and CDR2 SYDVKM. The DNA for the CDR3 is TGTGCCAGCAGTTCCCTCTTAGGGACAGGGGCTGACTACGAGCAGTACTTC. Translated: CASSSLLGTGADYEQYF.

V gene TRBV2 combines with J gene TRBJ2-3, with D hard to call. Trimming cost V 0 bases and J 6 bases, with 7 bases left between them. Germline loops: CDR1 SNHLY, CDR2 FYNNEI. The CDR3 has 13 residues. Written as DNA, the CDR3 is TGTGCCAGCAGTGAAGCATCGTTTGATACGCAGTATTTT. It specifies CASSEASFDTQYF.

This sequence joins TRBV19 and TRBJ2-4, with 13 bases aligning to TRBD2. CDR3 size: 20 residues. The ends lost 3 bases at V and 0 bases at J; junction bases unmatched: 11. Per germline, CDR1 LNHDA and CDR2 SQIVND (reference sequence). Here the CDR3 DNA reads TGTGCCAGTAGTATGATCGGGACTAGCGGGACCCTACTAGCCAAAAACATTCAGTACTTC. This sequence encodes CASSMIGTSGTLLAKNIQYF.

This clone was observed a handful of times. The chain joins TRBV9 to TRBJ2-1; the match to TRBD2 covers 11 bases. The CDR3 is 17 amino acids. J was trimmed by 7 bases and V by 4 bases; bases with no gene match: 13. Germline CDR1 reads SGDLS; CDR2 reads YYNGEE. The CDR3 DNA sequence: TGTGCCAGCAGCTCCACCCTACTAGCGGGGGAATCAAATGAGCAGTTCTTC. Translation: CASSSTLLAGESNEQFF.

There are a few counts of this clone. A single base separates this from a much larger clone, so it may be a read error. This chain links TRBV7-8 with TRBJ2-7, with 9 nucleotides matching TRBD2. With V trimmed by 3 bases and J by 0 bases, 0 bases remained unmatched. The V gene's germline CDR1 is SGHVS and CDR2 FQNEAQ. The CDR3 loop spans 14 amino acids. The CDR3 DNA follows: TGTGCCAGCAGCTTGACTAGCGGCTCCTACGAGCAGTACTTC. Protein: CASSLTSGSYEQYF.

The rearrangement joins TRBV5-4 to TRBJ2-3; 9 nucleotides align to TRBD1. The CDR3 totals 15 residues. Germline V gives CDR1 SGHNT, CDR2 YYREEE (reference sequence). The J segment lost 2 bases and the V segment lost 4 bases, leaving 5 bases of the junction unmatched. The CDR3 here is CASSQGQGTTDTQYF. The CDR3 DNA is TGTGCCAGCAGCCAGGGACAGGGAACCACAGATACGCAGTATTTT.

The rearrangement links TRBV7-2 to TRBJ2-7; D is perhaps TRBD1 (6 bases). The V end lost 0 bases, the J end lost 7 bases, and 13 bases lay between the germline ends. Germline CDR1 and CDR2: SGHTA and FQGNSA. The CDR3 extends over 14 amino acids. CDR3 region: CASSLAWGRGEQYF. The CDR3 DNA is TGTGCCAGCAGCTTAGCTTGGGGGCGCGGGGAGCAGTACTTC.

The genes are TRBV2 and TRBJ2-3, with 9 bases that match TRBD2. Germline CDR1 SNHLY, CDR2 FYNNEI. Germline trimming cut 2 bases from V and 0 bases from J; bases unmatched to any gene: 6. CDR3 length: 17 amino acids. DNA of the CDR3: TGTGCCAGCAGTGAAATAGGGCTAGCGGGGAGCACAGATACGCAGTATTTT. As protein: CASSEIGLAGSTDTQYF.

The chain employs TRBV29-1 and TRBJ2-1; 12 bases map to TRBD2. CDR3 length: 16 residues. Germline CDR1 reads SQVTM; CDR2 reads ANQGSEA. V gave up 4 bases and J gave up 7 bases; unmatched junction bases: 11. The CDR3 nucleotides read TGCAGCGTTGTAAAGAATCCCGGGACTAGCGGGAATGAGCAGTTCTTC. Translated: CSVVKNPGTSGNEQFF.